The clone carrying this T cell receptor beta chain was observed a few times. Its matching antigen is unknown. Together with a sample-barcoded 5' primer, a J-beta primer mix was included in a second PCR lasting roughly 6 to 12 cycles. The yield of each sample was at least 2.5 million CDR3-containing paired-end reads. TCRdb re-derived calls from the 5' RACE reads in MiXCR, one entry per CDR3 protein. The sample includes roughly 1.9 million distinct CDR3 sequences, approximately 40% of them seen just once. The record originates from a study of blood T cells in healthy people across ages. General study findings and limits: Samples with more naive T cells showed higher observed beta diversity.

The CDR3 has 15 residues. The V gene's germline CDR1 is SGHRS and CDR2 YFSETQ. V lost 0 bases and J lost 3, with 10 bases in between. The chain is built from TRBV5-1 and TRBJ2-4; D gene uncertain. The receptor was derived from a human donor in good health. Sequenced input: blood. DNA for the CDR3: TGCGCCAGCAGCTTGGGCTCGGGTCTCAAAAACATTCAGTACTTC. It codes for CASSLGSGLKNIQYF.